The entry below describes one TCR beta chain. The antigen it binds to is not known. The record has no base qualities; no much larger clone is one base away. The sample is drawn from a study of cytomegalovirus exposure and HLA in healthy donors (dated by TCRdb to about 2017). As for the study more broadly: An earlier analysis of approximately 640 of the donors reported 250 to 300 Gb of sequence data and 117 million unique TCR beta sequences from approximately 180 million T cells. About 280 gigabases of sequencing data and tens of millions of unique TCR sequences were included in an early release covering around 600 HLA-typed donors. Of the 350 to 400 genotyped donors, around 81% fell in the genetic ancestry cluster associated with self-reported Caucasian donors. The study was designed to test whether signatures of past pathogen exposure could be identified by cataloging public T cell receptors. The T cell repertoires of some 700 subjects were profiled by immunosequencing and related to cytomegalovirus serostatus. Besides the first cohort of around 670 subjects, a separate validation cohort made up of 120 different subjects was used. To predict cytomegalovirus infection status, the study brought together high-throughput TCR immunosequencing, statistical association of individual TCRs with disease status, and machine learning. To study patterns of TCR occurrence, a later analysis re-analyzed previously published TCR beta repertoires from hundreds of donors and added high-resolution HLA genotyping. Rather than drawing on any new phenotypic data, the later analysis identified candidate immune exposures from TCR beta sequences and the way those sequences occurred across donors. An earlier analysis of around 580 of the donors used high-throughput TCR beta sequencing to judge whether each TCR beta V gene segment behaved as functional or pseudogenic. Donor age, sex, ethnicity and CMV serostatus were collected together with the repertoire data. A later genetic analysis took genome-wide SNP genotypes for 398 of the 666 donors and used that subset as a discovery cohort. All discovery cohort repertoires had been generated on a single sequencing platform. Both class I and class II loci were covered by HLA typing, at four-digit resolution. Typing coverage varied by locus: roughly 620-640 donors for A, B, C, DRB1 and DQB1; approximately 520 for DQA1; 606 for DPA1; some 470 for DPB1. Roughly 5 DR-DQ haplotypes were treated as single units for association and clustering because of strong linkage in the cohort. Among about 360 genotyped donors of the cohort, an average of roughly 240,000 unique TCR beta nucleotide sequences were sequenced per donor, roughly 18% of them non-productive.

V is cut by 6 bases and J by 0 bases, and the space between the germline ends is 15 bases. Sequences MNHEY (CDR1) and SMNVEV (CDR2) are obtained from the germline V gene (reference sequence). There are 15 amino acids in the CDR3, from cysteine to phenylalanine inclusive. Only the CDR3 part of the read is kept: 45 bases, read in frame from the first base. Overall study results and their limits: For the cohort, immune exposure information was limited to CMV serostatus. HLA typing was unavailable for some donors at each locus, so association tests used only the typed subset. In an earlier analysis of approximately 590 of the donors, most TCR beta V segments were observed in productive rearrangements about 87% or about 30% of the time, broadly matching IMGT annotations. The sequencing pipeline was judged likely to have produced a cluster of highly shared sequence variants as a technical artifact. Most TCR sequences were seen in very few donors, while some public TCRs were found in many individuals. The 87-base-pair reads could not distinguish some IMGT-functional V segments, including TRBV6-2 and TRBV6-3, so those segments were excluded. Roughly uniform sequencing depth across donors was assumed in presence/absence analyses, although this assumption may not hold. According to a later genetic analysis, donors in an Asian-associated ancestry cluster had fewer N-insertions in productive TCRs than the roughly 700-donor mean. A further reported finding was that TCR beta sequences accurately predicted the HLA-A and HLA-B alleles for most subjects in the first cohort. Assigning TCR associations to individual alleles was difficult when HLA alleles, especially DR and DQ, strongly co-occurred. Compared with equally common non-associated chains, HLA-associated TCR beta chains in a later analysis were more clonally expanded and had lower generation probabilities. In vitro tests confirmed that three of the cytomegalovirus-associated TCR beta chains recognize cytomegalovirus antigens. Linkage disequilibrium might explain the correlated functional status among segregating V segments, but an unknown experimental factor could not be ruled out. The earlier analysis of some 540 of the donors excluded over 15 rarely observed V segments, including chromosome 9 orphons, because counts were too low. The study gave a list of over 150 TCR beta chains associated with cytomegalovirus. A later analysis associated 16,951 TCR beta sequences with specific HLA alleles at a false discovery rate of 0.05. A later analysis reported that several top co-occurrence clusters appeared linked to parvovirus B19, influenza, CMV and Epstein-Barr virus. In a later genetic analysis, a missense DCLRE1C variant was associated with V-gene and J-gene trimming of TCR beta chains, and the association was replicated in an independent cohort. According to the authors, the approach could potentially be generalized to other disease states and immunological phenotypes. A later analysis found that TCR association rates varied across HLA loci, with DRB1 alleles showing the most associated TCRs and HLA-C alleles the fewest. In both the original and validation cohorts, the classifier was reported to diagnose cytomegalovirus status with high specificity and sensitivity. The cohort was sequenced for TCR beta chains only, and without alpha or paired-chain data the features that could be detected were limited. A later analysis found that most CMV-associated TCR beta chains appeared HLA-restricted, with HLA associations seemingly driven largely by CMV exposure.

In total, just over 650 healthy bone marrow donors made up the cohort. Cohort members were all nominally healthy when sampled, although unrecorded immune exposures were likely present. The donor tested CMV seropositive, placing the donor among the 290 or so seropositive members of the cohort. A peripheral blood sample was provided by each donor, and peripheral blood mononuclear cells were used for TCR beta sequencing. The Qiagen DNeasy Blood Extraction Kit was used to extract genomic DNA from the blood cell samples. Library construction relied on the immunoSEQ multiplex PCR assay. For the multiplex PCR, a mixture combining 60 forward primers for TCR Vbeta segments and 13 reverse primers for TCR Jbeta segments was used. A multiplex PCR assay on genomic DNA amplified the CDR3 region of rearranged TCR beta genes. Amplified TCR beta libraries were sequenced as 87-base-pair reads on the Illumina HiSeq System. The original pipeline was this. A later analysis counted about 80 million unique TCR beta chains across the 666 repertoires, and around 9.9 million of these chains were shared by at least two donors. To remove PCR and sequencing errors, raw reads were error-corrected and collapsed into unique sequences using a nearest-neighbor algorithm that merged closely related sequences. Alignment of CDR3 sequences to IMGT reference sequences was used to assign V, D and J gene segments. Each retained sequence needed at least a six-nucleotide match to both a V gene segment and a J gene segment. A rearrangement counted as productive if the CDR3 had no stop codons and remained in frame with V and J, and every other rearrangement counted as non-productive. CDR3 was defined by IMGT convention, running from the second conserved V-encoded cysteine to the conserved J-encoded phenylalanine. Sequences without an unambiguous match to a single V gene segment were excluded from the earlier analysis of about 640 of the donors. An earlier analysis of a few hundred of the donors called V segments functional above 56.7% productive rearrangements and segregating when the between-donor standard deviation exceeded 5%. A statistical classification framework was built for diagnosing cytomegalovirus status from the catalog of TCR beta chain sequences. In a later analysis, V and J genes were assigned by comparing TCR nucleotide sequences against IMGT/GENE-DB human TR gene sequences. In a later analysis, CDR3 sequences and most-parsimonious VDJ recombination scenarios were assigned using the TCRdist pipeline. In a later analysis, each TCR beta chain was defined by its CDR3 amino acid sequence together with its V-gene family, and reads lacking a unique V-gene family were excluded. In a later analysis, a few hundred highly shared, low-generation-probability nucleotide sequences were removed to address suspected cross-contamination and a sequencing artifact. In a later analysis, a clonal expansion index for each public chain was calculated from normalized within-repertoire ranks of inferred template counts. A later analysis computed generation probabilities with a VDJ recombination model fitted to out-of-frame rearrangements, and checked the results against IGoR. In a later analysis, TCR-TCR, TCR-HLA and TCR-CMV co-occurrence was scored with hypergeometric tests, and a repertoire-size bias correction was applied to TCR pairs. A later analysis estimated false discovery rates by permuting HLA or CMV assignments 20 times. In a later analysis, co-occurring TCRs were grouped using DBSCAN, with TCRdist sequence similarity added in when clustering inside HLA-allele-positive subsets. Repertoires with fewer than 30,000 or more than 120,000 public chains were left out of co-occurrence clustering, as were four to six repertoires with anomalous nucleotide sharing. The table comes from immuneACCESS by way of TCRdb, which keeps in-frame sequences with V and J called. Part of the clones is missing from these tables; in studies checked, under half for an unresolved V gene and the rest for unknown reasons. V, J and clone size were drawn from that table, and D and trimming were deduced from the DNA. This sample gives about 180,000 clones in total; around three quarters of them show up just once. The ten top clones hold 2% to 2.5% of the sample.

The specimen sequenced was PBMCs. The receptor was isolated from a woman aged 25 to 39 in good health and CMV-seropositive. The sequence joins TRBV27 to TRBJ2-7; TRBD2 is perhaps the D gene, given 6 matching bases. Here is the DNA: TGTGCCAGCAGACAAAGCCCGGAGGGCTCCTACGAGCAGTACTTC. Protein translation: CASRQSPEGSYEQYF.